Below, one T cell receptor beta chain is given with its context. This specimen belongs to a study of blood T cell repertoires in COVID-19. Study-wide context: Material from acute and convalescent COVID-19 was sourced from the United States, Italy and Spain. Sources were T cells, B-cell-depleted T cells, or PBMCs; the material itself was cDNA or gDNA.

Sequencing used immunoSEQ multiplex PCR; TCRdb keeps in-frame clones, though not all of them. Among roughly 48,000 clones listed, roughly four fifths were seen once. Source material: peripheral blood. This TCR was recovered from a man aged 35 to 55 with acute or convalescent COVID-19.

As DNA, the CDR3 is TGCGCCAGCAGCTCTCGAGGGGGTTTCTCCTACAATGAGCAGTTCTTC. This codes for CASSSRGGFSYNEQFF. V and J are TRBV5-1 and TRBJ2-1; maybe TRBD1 (6 bases). V lost 3 bases to trimming and J lost 0 bases, with 13 bases between them. This CDR3 region has 16 residues. CDR1 and CDR2 from the germline V gene are SGHRS and YFSETQ.